This TCR beta chain stems from a study of radiation and T cells in renal cell carcinoma. The time point here: blood 4 weeks post-SBRT, at nephrectomy. Treatment defined: 15 Gy SBRT to primary tumor, nephrectomy 4 weeks later. TCRdb's table, derived via immunoSEQ multiplex PCR, lists solely in-frame clones and lacks some. The sample has tens of thousands of clones; approximately 87% are singletons. The CDR3 is 15 residues long. Trimming cost V 2 bases and J 8 bases, with 15 bases left between them. Germline CDR1 is MNHEY and CDR2 is SMNVEV (reference sequence). This material consisted of blood, taken from a patient whose treatment included radiotherapy and nephrectomy. This TCR was sampled from a woman aged 55-75 years with renal cell carcinoma. This chain joins TRBV27 and TRBJ1-4; no reliable D call. The CDR3 region is CASSLRAAGREKLFF. The CDR3 nucleotides are TGTGCCAGCAGTTTAAGGGCGGCTGGCCGCGAAAAACTGTTTTTT.